This T cell receptor (beta chain) derives from a study of blood T cell repertoires in COVID-19. This clone was observed a handful of times. The repertoire was sequenced with immunoSEQ multiplex PCR; TCRdb's copy has only in-frame clones and lacks some. The repertoire holds 90,000 to 130,000 clones, with 70% to 90% as singletons. This clonotype was obtained from a woman aged 45 to 65 with acute or convalescent COVID-19. The sample taken for sequencing was peripheral blood.

CDR3 sequence: CATGLGFEGDTQYF. CDR3 sequence (DNA): TGTGCCACGGGCCTCGGGTTTGAGGGAGATACGCAGTATTTT. The chain uses TRBV6-5 and TRBJ2-3; TRBD2 is a possible D gene (5 bases). The CDR3 contains 14 residues. Trimming pared 10 bases from V and 5 bases from J, leaving 19 bases between. Germline V gives CDR1 MNHEY, CDR2 SVGAGI.